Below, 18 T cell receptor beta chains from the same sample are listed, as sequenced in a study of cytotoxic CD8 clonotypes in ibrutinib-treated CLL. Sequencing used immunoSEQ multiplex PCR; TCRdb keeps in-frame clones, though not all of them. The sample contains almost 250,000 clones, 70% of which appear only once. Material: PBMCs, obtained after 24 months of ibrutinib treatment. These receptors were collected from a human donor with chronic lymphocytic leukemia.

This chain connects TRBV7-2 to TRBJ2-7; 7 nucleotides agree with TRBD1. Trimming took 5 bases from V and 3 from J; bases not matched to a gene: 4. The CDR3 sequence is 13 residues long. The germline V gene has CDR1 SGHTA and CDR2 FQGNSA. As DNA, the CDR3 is TGTGCCAGCAGCCTTAGGGACAGCTACGAGCAGTACTTC. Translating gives CASSLRDSYEQYF.

CDR3 nucleotides: TGTGCTACCAGCACCTTATACGAGCAGTACTTC. This encodes CATSTLYEQYF. The rearrangement joins TRBV7-2 to TRBJ2-7; D is ambiguous. Germline CDR1 SGHTA, CDR2 FQGNSA. The CDR3 covers 11 residues.

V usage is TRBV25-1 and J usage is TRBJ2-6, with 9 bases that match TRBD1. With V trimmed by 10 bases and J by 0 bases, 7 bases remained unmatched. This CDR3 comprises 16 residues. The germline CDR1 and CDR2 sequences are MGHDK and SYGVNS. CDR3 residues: CAKRRGQGSGANVLTF. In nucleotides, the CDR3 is TGTGCCAAGCGACGGGGACAGGGCTCTGGGGCCAACGTCCTGACTTTC.

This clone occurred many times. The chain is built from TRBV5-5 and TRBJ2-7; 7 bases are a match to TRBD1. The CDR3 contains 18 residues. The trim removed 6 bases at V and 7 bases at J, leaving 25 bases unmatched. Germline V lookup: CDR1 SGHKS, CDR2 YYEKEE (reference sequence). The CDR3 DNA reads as TGTGCCAGCACCAATGACCGCGCCCCATTTGACAGGGTTCGAGAGCAGTACTTC. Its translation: CASTNDRAPFDRVREQYF.

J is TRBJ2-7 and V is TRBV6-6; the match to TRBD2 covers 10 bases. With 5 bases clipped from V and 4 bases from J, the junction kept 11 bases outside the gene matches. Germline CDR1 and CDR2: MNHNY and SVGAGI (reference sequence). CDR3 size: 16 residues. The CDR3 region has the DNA TGTGCCAGCAGTCCCGTAGCGGGAGGCTTTATTTACGAGCAGTACTTC. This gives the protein CASSPVAGGFIYEQYF.

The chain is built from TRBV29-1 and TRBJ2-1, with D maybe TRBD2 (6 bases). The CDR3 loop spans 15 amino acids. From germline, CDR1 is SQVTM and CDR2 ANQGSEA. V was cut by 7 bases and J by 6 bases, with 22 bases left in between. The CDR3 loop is CSAGALSGALNEQFF. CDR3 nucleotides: TGCAGCGCTGGCGCCTTGTCGGGAGCCCTCAATGAGCAGTTCTTC.

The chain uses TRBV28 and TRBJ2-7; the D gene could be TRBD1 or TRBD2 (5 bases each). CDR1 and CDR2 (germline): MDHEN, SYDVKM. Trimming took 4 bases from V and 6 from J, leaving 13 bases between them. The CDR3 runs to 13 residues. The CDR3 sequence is CASSWGKGGEQYF. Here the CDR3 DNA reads TGTGCCAGCAGTTGGGGGAAAGGCGGCGAGCAGTACTTC.

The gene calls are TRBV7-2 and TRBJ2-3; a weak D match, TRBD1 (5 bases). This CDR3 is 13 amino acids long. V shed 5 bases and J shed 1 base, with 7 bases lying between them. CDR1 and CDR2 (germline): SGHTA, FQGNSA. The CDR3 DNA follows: TGTGCCAGCAGCCCAGGGCGCACAGATACGCAGTATTTT. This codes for CASSPGRTDTQYF.

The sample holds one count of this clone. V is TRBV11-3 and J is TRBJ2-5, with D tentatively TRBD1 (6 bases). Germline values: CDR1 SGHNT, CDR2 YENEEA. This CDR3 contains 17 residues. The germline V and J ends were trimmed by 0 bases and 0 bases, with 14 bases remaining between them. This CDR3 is CASSLDIAGAHQETQYF. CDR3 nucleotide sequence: TGTGCCAGCAGCTTAGATATCGCAGGGGCCCACCAAGAGACCCAGTACTTC. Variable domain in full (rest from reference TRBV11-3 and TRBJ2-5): EAGVVQSPRYKIIEKKQPVAFWCNPISGHNTLYWYLQNLGQGPELLIRYENEEAVDDSQLPKDRFSAERLKGVDSTLKIQPAELGDSAVYLCASSLDIAGAHQETQYFGPGTRLLVL.

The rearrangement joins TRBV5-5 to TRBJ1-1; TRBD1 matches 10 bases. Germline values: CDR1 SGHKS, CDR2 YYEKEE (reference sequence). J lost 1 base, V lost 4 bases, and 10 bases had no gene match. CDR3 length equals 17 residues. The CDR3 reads CASSPIDRGRGNTEAFF. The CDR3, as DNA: TGTGCCAGCAGCCCAATCGACAGGGGGCGCGGGAACACTGAAGCTTTCTTT.

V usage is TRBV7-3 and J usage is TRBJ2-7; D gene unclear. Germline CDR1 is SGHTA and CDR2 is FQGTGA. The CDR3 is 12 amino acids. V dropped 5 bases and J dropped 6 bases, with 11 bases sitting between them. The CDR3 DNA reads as TGTGCCAGCAGCACACCCATCCTCGAGCAGTACTTC. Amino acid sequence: CASSTPILEQYF.

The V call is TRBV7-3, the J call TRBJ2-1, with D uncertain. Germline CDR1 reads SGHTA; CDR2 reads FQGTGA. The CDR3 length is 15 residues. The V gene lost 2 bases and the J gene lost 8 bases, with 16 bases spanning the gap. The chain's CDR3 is CASSLGLMSGDEQFF. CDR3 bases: TGTGCCAGCAGCTTAGGGCTAATGAGTGGGGATGAGCAGTTCTTC. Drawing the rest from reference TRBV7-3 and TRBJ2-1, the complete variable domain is GAGVSQTPSNKVTEKGKYVELRCDPISGHTALYWYRQSLGQGPEFLIYFQGTGAADDSGLPNDRFFAVRPEGSVSTLKIQRTERGDSAVYLCASSLGLMSGDEQFFGPGTRLTVL.

CDR3 loop: CAWSRRLAGGLPTINTGELFF. The CDR3 nucleotides are TGTGCCTGGAGCCGCAGACTAGCGGGAGGACTACCTACGATTAACACCGGGGAGCTGTTTTTT. V usage is TRBV30 and J usage is TRBJ2-2; 13 nucleotides align to TRBD2. V was clipped by 3 bases and J by 2 bases; unmatched bases: 18. Germline V CDR1 and CDR2: GTSNPN, SVGIG (reference sequence). The CDR3 is 21 residues long.

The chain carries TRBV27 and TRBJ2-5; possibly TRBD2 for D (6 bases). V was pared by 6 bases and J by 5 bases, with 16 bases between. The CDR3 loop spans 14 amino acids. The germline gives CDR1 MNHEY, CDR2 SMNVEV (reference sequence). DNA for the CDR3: TGTGCCAGCAGGAATTCGGGACTCTCGGAGACCCAGTACTTC. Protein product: CASRNSGLSETQYF.

CDR3 in amino acids: CASSLTGTGGGSGANVLTF. Written as DNA, the CDR3 is TGCGCCAGCAGCTTAACCGGGACAGGGGGCGGTTCTGGGGCCAACGTCCTGACTTTC. This rearrangement joins TRBV5-1 to TRBJ2-6, with 12 bases matching TRBD1. CDR1 SGHRS and CDR2 YFSETQ come from the germline V gene. V dropped 2 bases and J dropped 1; count of bases not matched to a gene: 7. CDR3 length: 19 residues.

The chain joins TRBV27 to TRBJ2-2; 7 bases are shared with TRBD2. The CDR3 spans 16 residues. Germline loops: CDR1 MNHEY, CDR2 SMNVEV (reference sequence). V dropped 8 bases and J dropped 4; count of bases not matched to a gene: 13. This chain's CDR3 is CASGLGASGSTGELFF. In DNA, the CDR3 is TGTGCCAGCGGCCTTGGGGCTAGCGGCAGCACCGGGGAGCTGTTTTTT.

The CDR3 is CASSPTTSGRNEQFF. CDR3 nucleotide sequence: TGTGCCAGCAGTCCAACGACTAGCGGCCGCAATGAGCAGTTCTTC. The chain carries TRBV7-2 and TRBJ2-1; 9 nucleotides agree with TRBD2. With V trimmed by 6 bases and J by 6 bases, 9 bases remained unmatched. Germline CDR1 SGHTA, CDR2 FQGNSA. The CDR3 totals 15 residues.

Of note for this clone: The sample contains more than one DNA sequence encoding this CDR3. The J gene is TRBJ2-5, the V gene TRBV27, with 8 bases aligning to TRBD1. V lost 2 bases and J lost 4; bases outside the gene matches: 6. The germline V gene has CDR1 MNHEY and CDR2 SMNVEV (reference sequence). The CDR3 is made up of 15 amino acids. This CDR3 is CASSLGQGARETQYF. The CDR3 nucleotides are TGTGCCAGCAGTTTAGGGCAGGGGGCAAGAGAGACCCAGTACTTC.